What follows is one T cell receptor beta chain and its context. Its antigen is unidentified. Germline V gives CDR1 LNHDA, CDR2 SQIVND (reference sequence). Germline trimming cut 8 bases from V and 4 bases from J; bases unmatched to any gene: 2. This CDR3 contains 13 residues. The source of the sample is a study of shared clonotypes between healthy human individuals. Study-wide context: Three plates were used per donor for CD4 naive, three for CD4 memory, two for CD8 naive and one for CD8 memory. Study-level findings and limits: On the whole, naive subsets had larger estimated richness than memory subsets had.

Every immunoSEQ plate was one replicate of a subset's evenly spread DNA. Measured with immunoSEQ multiplex PCR; TCRdb has only the in-frame clones, and not every one. Counted here are 2 million to 2.5 million clones, approximately 94% occurring once; the ten biggest clones make up roughly 0.13%. The receptor was derived from a man aged 18 to 29 in good health. The V and J genes are TRBV19 and TRBJ1-5; TRBD1 agrees at 10 bases. Specimen: naive CD4+ T cells sorted from blood. Specified subset: CD45RA+ positively selected. CDR3 nucleotides: TGTGCCAGTGGGACAGGGGCTAATCAGCCCCAGCATTTT. Protein: CASGTGANQPQHF.